This T cell receptor beta chain was sequenced for a study of OX40 agonist ivuxolimab in advanced cancers. Overall study findings and caveats: Antigen targets of the expanded peripheral T cells went undetermined.

The CDR3 totals 14 residues. With 6 bases clipped from V and 2 bases from J, the junction kept 2 bases outside the gene matches. CDR1 is SGHTA and CDR2 is FQGNSA in the germline V gene. Produced via immunoSEQ multiplex PCR; TCRdb's table is partial and in-frame only. The table includes about 59,000 clones, 84% detected once. Of note for this clone: The antigen remains undetermined.

The sequence was obtained from an adult with an advanced solid tumor such as melanoma, head and neck, liver or kidney cancer. The chain combines TRBV7-2 with TRBJ2-5; TRBD2 aligns across 11 bases. The sequences come from CD4+ or CD8+ T cells sorted from blood, collected in a trial of the OX40 agonist ivuxolimab. CDR3 loop: CASSGTSGQETQYF. CDR3 in DNA: TGTGCCAGCAGTGGGACTAGCGGTCAAGAGACCCAGTACTTC.